These 18 T cell receptor beta chains were sequenced from one sample in a study of CD8 T cells in ankylosing spondylitis. TCRdb analysed the 5' RACE reads with MiXCR anew, one entry per CDR3 protein. The repertoire has 300,000 to 350,000 distinct CDR3 sequences, about a fifth of them found once; the top ten carry about 3.7%. The sample taken for sequencing was blood, either unsorted or a sorted T cell fraction (not recorded which). Receptor source: a female donor with ankylosing spondylitis or in good health (not recorded which).

CDR3 loop: CASSLLPDSPYTQYF. The CDR3 nucleotides are TGTGCCAGCAGCTTGTTACCAGATTCCCCTTATACGCAGTATTTT. The chain joins TRBV5-5 to TRBJ2-3, with D unclear. In germline, CDR1 is SGHKS, CDR2 YYEKEE (reference sequence). V shed 1 base and J shed 7 bases, with 16 bases lying between them. The CDR3 runs 15 residues.

This clonotype was recorded a few times. V usage is TRBV10-3 and J usage is TRBJ2-3; 10 bases line up with TRBD2. The germline V gene has CDR1 ENHRY and CDR2 SYGVKD. Germline trimming cut 6 bases from V and 5 bases from J; bases unmatched to any gene: 8. There are 15 residues in the CDR3. Here the CDR3 DNA reads TGTGCCATCAGGGCGCTAGCGGGGGAAGGAGATACGCAGTATTTT. Amino acid sequence: CAIRALAGEGDTQYF.

This clonotype was found many times. The chain has TRBV29-1 and TRBJ1-1; no firm D call. The CDR3 is 16 amino acids. The V gene lost 1 base and the J gene lost 1 base, with 16 bases spanning the gap. Looked up from germline, CDR1 is SQVTM and CDR2 is ANQGSEA. CDR3 loop: CSVEGTAKVENTEAFF. The CDR3 bases are TGCAGCGTTGAAGGAACAGCCAAAGTTGAGAACACTGAAGCTTTCTTT.

At least ten counts were recorded for this clonotype. The CDR3 loop reads CASSLGWTGGYGYTF. The CDR3 DNA reads as TGTGCCAGCAGTTTAGGCTGGACAGGGGGCTATGGCTACACCTTC. The V call is TRBV12-3 or TRBV12-4, the J call TRBJ1-2, with 10 bases aligning to TRBD1. J was trimmed by 4 bases and V by 1 base; bases with no gene match: 3. This CDR3 is built from 15 residues.

This rearrangement joins TRBV12-3 or TRBV12-4 to TRBJ1-1; possibly TRBD1 for D (5 bases). CDR3 length: 16 amino acids. Trimming left V 5 bases short and J 1 base short, with 17 bases between. In nucleotides, the CDR3 is TGTGCCAGCAGTCGCAACCCCGGGACGGCGAACACTGAAGCTTTCTTT. This translates into CASSRNPGTANTEAFF.

This chain connects TRBV4-3 to TRBJ2-3, with D unclear. The CDR3 length is 15 residues. The ends were cut back, 1 base at V and 5 bases at J, with 13 bases in the middle. Looked up from germline, CDR1 is LGHNA and CDR2 is YSLEER. The CDR3 protein is CASSQGVGYGDTQYF. The CDR3 coding sequence is TGCGCCAGCAGCCAAGGGGTAGGGTATGGAGATACGCAGTATTTT.

The chain is built from TRBV7-9 and TRBJ1-1; D gene ambiguous. The V and J ends lost 5 bases and 1 base respectively, with 5 bases between them. The germline CDR1 and CDR2 sequences are SEHNR and FQNEAQ (reference sequence). The CDR3 is 12 amino acids. The CDR3 loop is CASSPRNTEAFF. The CDR3, as DNA: TGTGCCAGCAGCCCCCGGAACACTGAAGCTTTCTTT.

There are a few counts of this clonotype. The V gene is TRBV18, the J gene TRBJ2-7; a weak D match, TRBD1 (6 bases). The V gene's germline CDR1 is KGHSH and CDR2 LQKENI. V was cut by 3 bases and J by 6 bases, with 12 bases left in between. The CDR3 runs 13 residues. DNA for the CDR3: TGTGCCAGCTCACCCTACAGGGCGGGCGAGCAGTACTTC. This gives the protein CASSPYRAGEQYF. Drawing the rest from reference TRBV18 and TRBJ2-7, the complete variable domain is NAGVMQNPRHLVRRRGQEARLRCSPMKGHSHVYWYRQLPEEGLKFMVYLQKENIIDESGMPKERFSAEFPKEGPSILRIQQVVRGDSAAYFCASSPYRAGEQYFGPGTRLTVT.

This clonotype has just a few counts. The genes are TRBV7-8 and TRBJ1-5; no reliable D call. The V and J ends lost 0 bases and 10 bases respectively, with 19 bases between them. The germline V gene has CDR1 SGHVS and CDR2 FQNEAQ. This CDR3 spans 16 amino acids. CDR3 sequence (DNA): TGTGCCAGCAGCTTAGCGGCGGCCGTCGAGGCTAGCCCCCAGCATTTT. This sequence encodes CASSLAAAVEASPQHF.

The chain joins TRBV5-5 to TRBJ2-1; 12 nucleotides align to TRBD2. With 3 bases clipped from V and 8 bases from J, the junction kept 12 bases outside the gene matches. Germline-derived CDR1 and CDR2 are SGHKS and YYEKEE (reference sequence). The CDR3 extends over 17 amino acids. The CDR3 protein is CASSSVRTSGRFDEQFF. CDR3 DNA sequence: TGTGCCAGCAGCTCCGTACGTACTAGCGGGAGGTTCGATGAGCAGTTCTTC.

The chain recombines TRBV6-2 or TRBV6-3 with TRBJ1-2; 8 bases line up with TRBD1. The germline gives CDR1 MNHEY, CDR2 SVGEGT. The CDR3 runs 14 residues. With V trimmed by 6 bases and J by 5 bases, 8 bases remained unmatched. CDR3 bases: TGTGCCAGCAGATCGACAGGGGTGGGGTATGGCTACACCTTC. As protein: CASRSTGVGYGYTF.

V usage is TRBV25-1 and J usage is TRBJ2-7, with a tentative D call TRBD1 (6 bases). Germline CDR1 reads MGHDK; CDR2 reads SYGVNS. The CDR3 is 15 residues long. V shed 4 bases and J shed 6 bases, with 19 bases lying between them. The CDR3 loop reads CASSARVPGVGEQYF. The CDR3 DNA reads TGTGCCAGCAGTGCCCGGGTTCCAGGGGTCGGCGAGCAGTACTTC.

This chain uses TRBV12-5 with TRBJ2-5; 14 positions match TRBD2. V was pared by 5 bases and J by 5 bases, with 7 bases of the junction left unmatched. The CDR3 loop spans 16 amino acids. Germline V gene data show CDR1 as LGHNT and CDR2 as FRNRAP. CDR3 coding DNA: TGTGCTAGTGGTACCGGGACTAGCGGGAGTGGTGAGACCCAGTACTTC. Protein product: CASGTGTSGSGETQYF.

This clonotype showed up many times. The chain couples TRBV4-3 to TRBJ2-5; TRBD1 agrees at 8 bases. CDR1 is LGHNA, CDR2 YSLEER, per germline. The CDR3 contains 15 residues. V lost 0 bases, J lost 6 bases, and 6 bases stayed unmatched. DNA for the CDR3: TGCGCCAGCAGCCAAGATTACTACAGGGGGAAGACCCAGTACTTC. Protein: CASSQDYYRGKTQYF.

The chain is built from TRBV4-3 and TRBJ2-5; TRBD1 or TRBD2 may be the D gene (6 bases each). CDR3 length equals 14 residues. Germline V gene sequence: CDR1 LGHNA, CDR2 YSLEER. The V end lost 3 bases, the J end lost 5 bases, and 13 bases lay between the germline ends. The CDR3 region has the DNA TGCGCCAGCAGCCAGGACATAGGGGGGGAGACCCAGTACTTC. Protein sequence: CASSQDIGGETQYF.

The J gene is TRBJ2-3, the V gene TRBV7-2; no clear D. Trimming stripped 3 bases from V and 2 bases from J, with 6 bases between. Germline CDR1 is SGHTA and CDR2 is FQGNSA. The length of the CDR3 is 13 residues. The CDR3 sequence: CASSFEPTDTQYF. The CDR3 DNA sequence: TGTGCCAGCAGCTTTGAACCCACAGATACGCAGTATTTT.

This clonotype turned up a few times. The rearrangement joins TRBV7-2 to TRBJ2-1; D remains ambiguous. Germline CDR1 is SGHTA and CDR2 is FQGNSA. The CDR3 has 14 residues. Trimming pared 1 base from V and 4 bases from J, leaving 8 bases between. This CDR3 is CASSLGNPYNEQFF. CDR3 DNA: TGTGCCAGCAGCTTAGGCAACCCATACAATGAGCAGTTCTTC.

The chain links TRBV6-2 or TRBV6-3 to TRBJ1-6; D is perhaps TRBD1 (5 bases). V was clipped by 0 bases and J by 4 bases, with 7 bases between them. CDR1 MNHEY and CDR2 SVGEGT come from the germline V gene. CDR3 length equals 15 residues. The CDR3 spells CASSYSGPYNSPLHF. The CDR3 DNA is TGTGCCAGCAGTTACTCGGGGCCTTATAATTCACCCCTCCACTTT.